This section outlines one T cell receptor (beta chain) sequence together with its context. The data are from a study of blood T cell repertoires in COVID-19. CDR1 is LNHDA, CDR2 SQIVND, per germline (reference sequence). V was trimmed by 2 bases and J by 8 bases, leaving 4 bases between them. There are 11 residues in the CDR3. Sequencing was performed with immunoSEQ multiplex PCR; in TCRdb, only in-frame clones are kept and a portion is missing. The data hold about 400,000 clones, with roughly 86% observed a single time. The chain links TRBV19 to TRBJ2-1; D is ambiguous. Sample: PBMCs or T cells enriched from blood (not recorded which). This TCR came from a woman aged 40 to 55 with acute COVID-19. This CDR3 reads CASSIFDEQFF. CDR3 DNA: TGTGCCAGTAGTATATTCGATGAGCAGTTCTTC.